These 11 T cell receptor beta chains were all obtained from the same sample, sequenced in a study of siplizumab effects on memory and regulatory T cells. The antigens these receptors bind are not known. Mixed lymphocyte reaction cells underwent less than 7 days of coculture at 37°C. Profiled with immunoSEQ multiplex PCR; TCRdb holds only in-frame clones, not every one. This sample has 3,000 to 3,500 clones, with around 53% found just once. What was sequenced was CFSE-low (dividing) CD4+ T cells sorted from an allogeneic mixed lymphocyte reaction. Every receptor here comes from a human donor in good health; the cells came from an allogeneic mixed lymphocyte reaction.

The rearrangement uses TRBV7-9 and TRBJ2-3; D tentatively reads TRBD1 or TRBD2 (5 bases each). From germline, CDR1 is SEHNR and CDR2 FQNEAQ (reference sequence). V gave up 5 bases and J gave up 7 bases, with 13 bases separating them. The CDR3 is made up of 13 amino acids. CDR3 sequence (DNA): TGTGCCAGCAGCCCGAAACCGGGACATACGCAGTATTTT. Translating it yields CASSPKPGHTQYF. The variable domain in full, with the rest retrieved from reference TRBV7-9 and TRBJ2-3, is DTGVSQNPRHKITKRGQNVTFRCDPISEHNRLYWYRQTLGQGPEFLTYFQNEAQLEKSRLLSDRFSAERPKGSFSTLEIQRTEQGDSAMYLCASSPKPGHTQYFGPGTRLTVL.

The chain employs TRBV18 and TRBJ1-4, with 9 bases that match TRBD1. Trimming at V came to 5 bases and at J to 7 bases, leaving 11 bases not matched to a gene. Per germline, CDR1 KGHSH and CDR2 LQKENI. The CDR3 loop spans 16 amino acids. CDR3 DNA: TGTGCCAGCTCATCAGAACAGGGGGCGATAAGTGAAAAACTGTTTTTT. Translating it yields CASSSEQGAISEKLFF. Full variable domain (missing parts from reference TRBV18 and TRBJ1-4): NAGVMQNPRHLVRRRGQEARLRCSPMKGHSHVYWYRQLPEEGLKFMVYLQKENIIDESGMPKERFSAEFPKEGPSILRIQQVVRGDSAAYFCASSSEQGAISEKLFFGSGTQLSVL.

This clone was recorded a few times. The J gene is TRBJ1-2, the V gene TRBV5-6; 7 positions match TRBD1. The CDR3 runs to 17 residues. With 2 bases clipped from V and 4 bases from J, the junction kept 14 bases outside the gene matches. Germline CDR1 SGHDT, CDR2 YYEEEE. CDR3 amino acids: CASSFRVGGGKSYGYTF. In DNA, the CDR3 is TGTGCCAGCAGCTTTCGTGTGGGAGGGGGCAAGTCCTATGGCTACACCTTC.

This clone was recorded once. This chain connects TRBV6-5 to TRBJ1-2; D perhaps matches TRBD1 (6 bases). V was cut by 7 bases and J by 2 bases, with 8 bases left in between. CDR3 length: 12 residues. Germline assignment: CDR1 MNHEY and CDR2 SVGAGI. Here the CDR3 DNA reads TGTGCCAGCACGACAGGCAACTATGGCTACACCTTC. Protein sequence: CASTTGNYGYTF.

V usage is TRBV21-1 and J usage is TRBJ1-1. TRBV21-1 is designated a pseudogene. This CDR3 has 16 residues. The CDR3 is CASSTQRTEWDTEAFF. In DNA form, the CDR3 reads TGTGCCAGCAGCACCCAACGGACGGAATGGGACACTGAAGCTTTCTTT.

V gene TRBV18 combines with J gene TRBJ2-3; D possibly matches TRBD1 or TRBD2 (5 bases each). V lost 3 bases and J 8 bases, leaving 18 bases between the germline ends. The CDR3 totals 15 residues. Per the germline V gene, CDR1 is KGHSH and CDR2 is LQKENI. The CDR3 DNA reads TGTGCCAGCTCACCTTTTGAGATGGGGACGGGTACGCAGTATTTT. Protein: CASSPFEMGTGTQYF.

The gene calls are TRBV7-2 and TRBJ2-5, with 10 nucleotides matching TRBD2. This CDR3 region has 16 residues. CDR1 and CDR2 (germline): SGHTA, FQGNSA. V shed 5 bases and J 5 bases; nucleotides not matched to a gene: 11. The CDR3, as DNA: TGTGCCAGCAGCCTCTCTAGCGGGGGCCCGGGGGAGACCCAGTACTTC. Translation: CASSLSSGGPGETQYF.

This chain connects TRBV10-3 to TRBJ2-2, with 8 bases fitting TRBD2. Unmatched junction bases numbered 10, after V lost 11 bases and J lost 8 bases. The CDR3 loop spans 13 amino acids. The germline gives CDR1 ENHRY, CDR2 SYGVKD. The CDR3 loop is CAARDSGGGELFF. CDR3 DNA sequence: TGTGCCGCTCGGGACTCGGGAGGGGGGGAGCTGTTTTTT.

CDR3 DNA: TGCGCCAGCAGTTGGACATCCGCCGGGGAAAAACTGTTTTTT. Its translation is CASSWTSAGEKLFF. This chain connects TRBV5-1 to TRBJ1-4; TRBD1 might be the D (5 bases). This CDR3 has 14 residues. Germline CDR1 SGHRS, CDR2 YFSETQ. Trimming removed 5 bases at V and 8 bases at J, with 16 bases between.

The V and J genes are TRBV7-2 and TRBJ2-7; 7 bases are a match to TRBD2. Germline trimming cut 1 base from V and 3 bases from J; bases unmatched to any gene: 6. This CDR3 spans 15 amino acids. The germline gives CDR1 SGHTA, CDR2 FQGNSA. CDR3 sequence (DNA): TGTGCCAGCAGCTTAGGTTTCTTAGCGGGCTACGAGCAGTACTTC. This codes for CASSLGFLAGYEQYF.

This clone was counted once. The chain combines TRBV5-1 with TRBJ2-3, with unresolved D. V lost 4 bases to trimming and J lost 3 bases, with 9 bases between them. From germline, CDR1 is SGHRS and CDR2 YFSETQ. The CDR3 consists of 13 residues. In nucleotides, the CDR3 is TGCGCCAGCAGCCTATCCGGGACAGATACGCAGTATTTT. This codes for CASSLSGTDTQYF.